This T cell receptor beta chain was identified during a study of shared clonotypes between healthy human individuals. The wider study: Three plates were used per donor for CD4 naive, three for CD4 memory, two for CD8 naive and one for CD8 memory. Overall study findings and caveats: A handful of donors showed sharing of 4.5% to 5% of naive CD4 clonotypes.

With regard to this clone: Its target is unknown.

Some clones are missing from TCRdb's copy, which holds only in-frame ones; the method was immunoSEQ multiplex PCR. The sample carries roughly 2,000,000 clones, just over 90% recorded once. The naive CD8 population came from CD45RO-negative cells selected for CCR7, without terminally differentiated effector memory CD45RA+ cells. Sequencing input: naive CD8+ T cells from PBMCs. The source of this sequence is a young man in good health. Some clones in this sample may be carry-over from other donors' samples.

The DNA for the CDR3 is TGTGCCACCAGCAGAGATGGACGGAAGGCGACTGAAGCTTTCTTT. Translated: CATSRDGRKATEAFF. The rearrangement uses TRBV15 and TRBJ1-1, with D uncertain. Germline V gene lookup returns CDR1 LNHNV and CDR2 YYDKDF (reference sequence). V shed 0 bases and J shed 5 bases, with 13 bases lying between them. This CDR3 is 15 amino acids long.